The 23 T cell receptor beta chains in this list originate from one sample, sequenced in a study of yellow fever vaccine responses in identical twins. One entry per CDR3 protein results from TCRdb running MiXCR on the RT-PCR reads. The sample holds under 20,000 distinct CDR3 sequences, around 70% seen once. Sequenced material: T cells from blood (PBMCs), unsorted or a sorted subset (not recorded which), taken before or after yellow fever vaccination (not recorded which). Receptor source: a woman younger than 35 who received the yellow fever vaccine.

This clonotype was seen a single time. This chain connects TRBV12-3 or TRBV12-4 to TRBJ2-1, with a weak D call TRBD1 (6 bases). Deletions cut 7 bases from V and 5 bases from J, with 12 bases between. The CDR3 sequence is 13 residues long. CDR3: CASIGRTDNEQFF. In nucleotides, the CDR3 is TGTGCCAGCATCGGTAGGACAGACAATGAGCAGTTCTTC.

V is TRBV28 and J is TRBJ2-5; a weak D match, TRBD2 (5 bases). Trimming removed 4 bases from V and 7 bases from J, with 13 bases in between. Germline V lookup: CDR1 MDHEN, CDR2 SYDVKM. This CDR3 contains 13 residues. CDR3 sequence reads: CASSSLYRGTQYF. The DNA for the CDR3 is TGTGCCAGCAGTTCTCTATATCGGGGGACCCAGTACTTC.

Comments on this clonotype: Its ends do not fully match the called genes, so a read error is possible. V gene TRBV2 combines with J gene TRBJ2-3; D not resolved. Germline V gene lookup returns CDR1 SNHLY and CDR2 FYNNEI. This CDR3 contains 15 residues. CDR3 residues: CASSEDENHWTDPHF. The CDR3 nucleotides read TGTGCCAGCAGTGAAGATGAAAACCACTGGACGGACCCTCATTTT.

CDR3 protein: CASSFPRRGNSPLHF. The CDR3, as DNA: TGTGCCAGCAGTTTCCCAAGAAGGGGTAATTCACCCCTCCACTTT. The rearrangement links TRBV27 to TRBJ1-6; TRBD1 is a possible D gene (5 bases). The CDR3 sequence is 15 residues long. With 3 bases removed from V and 6 bases from J, the gap between germline ends came to 12 bases. Germline V gene lookup returns CDR1 MNHEY and CDR2 SMNVEV (reference sequence).

V gene TRBV20-1 combines with J gene TRBJ2-5; the D gene is possibly TRBD2 (5 bases). The ends were cut back, 6 bases at V and 2 bases at J, with 16 bases in the middle. The CDR3 has 14 residues. In germline, CDR1 is DFQATT, CDR2 SNEGSKA (reference sequence). The CDR3 here is CSAQPGNRQETQYF. CDR3 DNA sequence: TGCAGTGCGCAGCCCGGGAACCGTCAAGAGACCCAGTACTTC.

V gene TRBV29-1 combines with J gene TRBJ1-6, with D perhaps TRBD1 (5 bases). V was shortened by 0 bases and J by 8 bases, with 8 bases between the two germline ends. The CDR3 runs to 13 residues. Germline CDR1 SQVTM, CDR2 ANQGSEA. CDR3 sequence: CSVEELTDSPLHF. The CDR3 bases are TGCAGCGTTGAAGAGCTGACAGATTCACCCCTCCACTTT.

This clonotype was counted a few times. The chain links TRBV20-1 to TRBJ2-7; D ambiguous. The germline V gene has CDR1 DFQATT and CDR2 SNEGSKA (reference sequence). V was clipped by 3 bases and J by 3 bases, with 12 bases between them. The CDR3 is 13 amino acids. CDR3 in DNA: TGCAGTGCTAGTCTGGGCATTGACTACGAGCAGTACTTC. This sequence encodes CSASLGIDYEQYF.

The sample holds a few counts of this clonotype. The chain recombines TRBV7-6 with TRBJ2-5; D is possibly TRBD1 or TRBD2 (5 bases each). CDR3 size: 15 residues. Germline CDR1 is SGHVS and CDR2 is FNYEAQ. The V and J ends lost 0 bases and 1 base respectively, with 9 bases between them. As DNA, the CDR3 is TGTGCCAGCAGCTTAGCGCGAGGGGTCCAAGAGACCCAGTACTTC. Its protein product is CASSLARGVQETQYF.

The rearrangement joins TRBV1 to TRBJ1-5; the table's D call, TRBD1, has no DNA check behind it. TRBV1 is termed a pseudogene. This CDR3 is 18 amino acids long. Here the CDR3 reads CTSSPPGTVIYSNQTQHF. The DNA of the CDR3 is TGCACCAGCAGCCCTCCCGGGACGGTAATCTATAGCAATCAGACCCAGCATTTT.

This clonotype has only one observation. As DNA, the CDR3 is TGTGCCAGCTCCCGTGACAGGGGGAGCAATCAGCCCCAGCATTTT. This codes for CASSRDRGSNQPQHF. The chain links TRBV18 to TRBJ1-5; 9 positions agree with TRBD1. This CDR3 comprises 15 residues. The V gene end was trimmed by 6 bases and the J gene end by 1 base; junction bases not matched to a gene: 4. The germline V gene encodes CDR1 KGHSH and CDR2 LQKENI.

The CDR3 reads CASSPSTSGSNNEQFF. The CDR3 DNA reads as TGTGCCAGCAGCCCATCCACTAGCGGGAGTAACAATGAGCAGTTCTTC. The V gene is TRBV7-9, the J gene TRBJ2-1, with TRBD2 matching over 11 bases. CDR1 is SEHNR and CDR2 is FQNEAQ in the germline V gene (reference sequence). The J segment lost 5 bases and the V segment lost 5 bases, leaving 8 bases of the junction unmatched. CDR3 length: 16 residues.

This clonotype has only a few counts. This rearrangement joins TRBV2 to TRBJ2-7, with 8 bases aligning to TRBD1. Germline V gene sequence: CDR1 SNHLY, CDR2 FYNNEI. CDR3 length equals 14 residues. V shed 7 bases, J shed 6 bases, and the junction held 11 bases outside the gene matches. The CDR3: CASNTGQVLPEQYV. CDR3 DNA: TGTGCCAGCAACACGGGACAGGTTCTACCCGAGCAGTACGTC.

This clonotype was observed once. The chain employs TRBV14 and TRBJ1-1, with D uncertain. Germline values: CDR1 SGHDN, CDR2 FVKESK. The CDR3 contains 12 residues. Trimming left V 0 bases short and J 6 bases short, with 5 bases between. Written as DNA, the CDR3 is TGTGCCAGCAGCCAAGATTATTCTGAAGCTTTCTTT. Amino acids: CASSQDYSEAFF.

The rearrangement uses TRBV11-3 and TRBJ2-5; 7 bases map to TRBD1. Germline-derived CDR1 and CDR2 are SGHNT and YENEEA. The CDR3 sequence is 16 residues long. The V segment lost 1 base and the J segment 5 bases; nucleotides outside the gene matches: 10. The CDR3 loop is CASSLGTGATRETQYF. The CDR3 DNA follows: TGTGCCAGCAGCTTAGGCACAGGGGCGACCCGCGAGACCCAGTACTTC.

This sequence joins TRBV11-2 and TRBJ2-7, with D possibly TRBD1 on 5 matching bases. Deletions cut 5 bases from V and 1 base from J, with 15 bases between. Germline V gives CDR1 SGHAT, CDR2 FQNNGV. The CDR3 consists of 15 residues. CDR3 DNA: TGTGCCAGCAGCGTCGGTGGGGCAAGGTCCTACGAGCAGTACTTC. Protein product: CASSVGGARSYEQYF.

The V call is TRBV7-9, the J call TRBJ2-1, with D perhaps matching TRBD1 (7 bases). The V end lost 0 bases, the J end lost 0 bases, and 12 bases lay between the germline ends. Germline lookup yields CDR1 SEHNR and CDR2 FQNEAQ (reference sequence). The CDR3 is 17 residues long. The CDR3 DNA reads TGTGCCAGCAGCTTAGCACAGGGGAGGAGCTCCTACAATGAGCAGTTCTTC. Residues: CASSLAQGRSSYNEQFF.

The chain employs TRBV18 and TRBJ2-5; tentatively, D is TRBD1 (5 bases). The CDR3 covers 13 residues. CDR1 is KGHSH and CDR2 is LQKENI in the germline V gene. V lost 2 bases and J lost 2, with 6 bases in between. This chain's CDR3 is CASSPGQQETQYF. The CDR3 nucleotides are TGTGCCAGCTCACCAGGACAACAAGAGACCCAGTACTTC. Supplemented by reference TRBV18 and TRBJ2-5, the full variable domain reads NAGVMQNPRHLVRRRGQEARLRCSPMKGHSHVYWYRQLPEEGLKFMVYLQKENIIDESGMPKERFSAEFPKEGPSILRIQQVVRGDSAAYFCASSPGQQETQYFGPGTRLLVL.

This chain's CDR3 is CAEPAPMNDTDTQHF. In nucleotides, the CDR3 is TGCGCCGAACCCGCCCCCATGAACGACACAGATACGCAGCATTTT. V is TRBV23-1 and J is TRBJ2-3; D gene unclear. The J call is in doubt because the DNA end fits TRBJ1-5 better. TRBV23-1 carries the ORF label, with uncertain function. The CDR3 is 15 amino acids.

The chain recombines TRBV28 with TRBJ1-2, with D unclear. V shed 6 bases and J shed 7 bases, with 12 bases lying between them. The CDR3 is made up of 12 amino acids. CDR1 and CDR2 from the germline V gene are MDHEN and SYDVKM. This CDR3 reads CASSVGRSGYTF. Here the CDR3 DNA reads TGTGCCAGCAGCGTAGGGCGAAGTGGCTACACCTTC.

The chain is built from TRBV4-1 and TRBJ1-2, with TRBD1 as a possible D gene (5 bases). This CDR3 contains 16 residues. The V gene's germline CDR1 is MGHRA and CDR2 YSYEKL. Trimming removed 1 base at V and 5 bases at J, with 17 bases between. The CDR3, as DNA: TGCGCCAGCAGCCAAGCGGGGGGAGAGGGATGGTATGGCTACACCTTC. Amino acids: CASSQAGGEGWYGYTF.

The J gene is TRBJ2-7, the V gene TRBV11-1; D may be TRBD2 (5 bases). This CDR3 contains 12 residues. V was cut by 1 base and J by 4 bases, with 5 bases left in between. Germline values: CDR1 SGHAT, CDR2 FQDESV (reference sequence). The CDR3 loop reads CASSLGEYEQYV. The DNA of the CDR3 is TGTGCCAGCAGCTTAGGGGAGTACGAGCAGTACGTC.

This chain uses TRBV5-1 with TRBJ2-3; possibly TRBD2 for D (6 bases). Trimming took off 0 bases at V and 4 bases at J, with 9 bases between the two ends. Germline assignment: CDR1 SGHRS and CDR2 YFSETQ. CDR3 size: 14 residues. The CDR3 reads CASSLELAADTQYF. CDR3 sequence (DNA): TGCGCCAGCAGCTTGGAACTAGCCGCAGATACGCAGTATTTT.

The rearrangement links TRBV2 to TRBJ1-2; D uncertain. Germline lookup yields CDR1 SNHLY and CDR2 FYNNEI. V dropped 3 bases and J dropped 0 bases, with 11 bases sitting between them. The CDR3 has 15 residues. In nucleotides, the CDR3 is TGTGCCAGCAGTGATCTTATCAGTCCTAACTATGGCTACACCTTC. This gives the protein CASSDLISPNYGYTF.